The 20 T cell receptor beta chains below were found in one sample sequenced in a study of CD4+ T cells in melanoma. The assay was immunoSEQ multiplex PCR, and TCRdb's table has in-frame clones only and misses some. Of some 13,000 clones in the sample, about 83% are singletons; the top ten hold 16%. The material sequenced was cells from a culture (not recorded whether cultured in vitro). The source of these receptors is a human donor with melanoma.

V usage is TRBV4-1 and J usage is TRBJ1-1, with D possibly TRBD1 on 6 matching bases. The CDR3 is 19 residues long. Germline CDR1 reads MGHRA; CDR2 reads YSYEKL. V was pared by 6 bases and J by 1 base, with 27 bases between. The DNA for the CDR3 is TGCGCCAGCAGACCACTTCCGGGACACCAAGAACGAAGGAACACTGAAGCTTTCTTT. Its translation: CASRPLPGHQERRNTEAFF.

V gene TRBV5-6 combines with J gene TRBJ1-4; D not resolved. The CDR3 spans 14 residues. Trimming removed 2 bases from V and 5 bases from J, with 10 bases in between. Germline V gene sequence: CDR1 SGHDT, CDR2 YYEEEE. CDR3 in amino acids: CASSFYRINEKLFF. The CDR3 DNA reads TGTGCCAGCAGCTTTTACAGAATAAATGAAAAACTGTTTTTT. The variable domain in full, completed from reference TRBV5-6 and TRBJ1-4, reads DAGVTQSPTHLIKTRGQQVTLRCSPKSGHDTVSWYQQALGQGPQFIFQYYEEEERQRGNFPDRFSGHQFPNYSSELNVNALLLGDSALYLCASSFYRINEKLFFGSGTQLSVL.

V is TRBV21-1 and J is TRBJ1-5. TRBV21-1 is noted as a pseudogene. There are 15 residues in the CDR3. CDR3 coding DNA: TGTGCCAGCAGCAAAGAGGTGGCAGGGAGTCAGCCCCAGCATTTT. It translates to CASSKEVAGSQPQHF.

This chain links TRBV7-9 with TRBJ1-3, with 8 bases that match TRBD1. CDR3 length: 14 amino acids. V lost 2 bases and J lost 4; bases outside the gene matches: 1. CDR1 is SEHNR, CDR2 FQNEAQ, per germline (reference sequence). CDR3 DNA sequence: TGTGCCAGCAGCTTAACAGGGGGAGGAAACACCATATATTTT. Translation gives CASSLTGGGNTIYF.

V and J are TRBV10-3 and TRBJ2-7, with TRBD1 matching over 7 bases. CDR1 is ENHRY, CDR2 SYGVKD, per germline. The CDR3 consists of 14 residues. The junction had 3 bases not matched to a gene; V was cut back by 0 bases and J by 4 bases. The CDR3 is CAISESGQLYEQYF. DNA for the CDR3: TGTGCCATCAGTGAGTCGGGACAGCTGTACGAGCAGTACTTC.

Comments on this clone: The junction and the germline gene differ at one end; a read error may be behind it. The rearrangement joins TRBV18 to TRBJ2-5; D possibly corresponds to TRBD1 (6 bases). The length of the CDR3 is 16 residues. Germline CDR1 and CDR2: KGHSH and LQKENI. CDR3 region: CASSPRGTSVQDTQYF. The CDR3 nucleotides read TGTGCCAGCTCACCACGTGGGACAAGTGTACAAGATACCCAGTACTTC.

CDR3 loop: CASSYSTWERAQHF. CDR3 DNA: TGTGCCAGCAGTTACTCGACCTGGGAACGGGCCCAGCATTTT. The chain has TRBV6-6 and TRBJ1-5; no reliable D call. The CDR3 has 14 residues. CDR1 and CDR2 from the germline V gene are MNHNY and SVGAGI (reference sequence). The V end was cut by 0 bases, the J end by 11 bases, with 14 bases between.

CDR3 nucleotide sequence: TGCGCCAGCAGCTTGTTCGGCAGTTTGTCGGGAGAGACCCAGTACTTC. Translation: CASSLFGSLSGETQYF. This rearrangement joins TRBV5-1 to TRBJ2-5; D call uncertain. Deletions cut 1 base from V and 4 bases from J, with 17 bases between. Germline V lookup: CDR1 SGHRS, CDR2 YFSETQ. This CDR3 contains 16 residues. The entire variable domain, with the rest obtained from reference TRBV5-1 and TRBJ2-5, is as follows: KAGVTQTPRYLIKTRGQQVTLSCSPISGHRSVSWYQQTPGQGLQFLFEYFSETQRNKGNFPGRFSGRQFSNSRSEMNVSTLELGDSALYLCASSLFGSLSGETQYFGPGTRLLVL.

This clone has only one observation. The chain recombines TRBV11-2 with TRBJ2-3; TRBD2 agrees at 8 bases. Germline-derived CDR1 and CDR2 are SGHAT and FQNNGV. With V trimmed by 5 bases and J by 6 bases, 7 bases remained unmatched. The CDR3 runs 14 residues. The CDR3 sequence is CASSRGAGGDTQYF. The CDR3 DNA reads as TGTGCCAGCAGCCGCGGGGCGGGGGGTGATACGCAGTATTTT. Drawing the rest from reference TRBV11-2 and TRBJ2-3, the complete variable domain is EAGVAQSPRYKIIEKRQSVAFWCNPISGHATLYWYQQILGQGPKLLIQFQNNGVVDDSQLPKDRFSAERLKGVDSTLKIQPAKLEDSAVYLCASSRGAGGDTQYFGPGTRLTVL.

This chain uses TRBV19 with TRBJ2-1; D assignment may be TRBD1 or TRBD2 (7 bases each). V lost 5 bases to trimming and J lost 7 bases, with 21 bases between them. Germline V gene data show CDR1 as LNHDA and CDR2 as SQIVND (reference sequence). This CDR3 has 16 residues. CDR3 sequence: CASSVRRWQGGNEQFF. The CDR3 DNA follows: TGTGCCAGTAGTGTCCGCAGGTGGCAGGGGGGGAATGAGCAGTTCTTC. Full variable domain (missing parts from reference TRBV19 and TRBJ2-1): DGGITQSPKYLFRKEGQNVTLSCEQNLNHDAMYWYRQDPGQGLRLIYYSQIVNDFQKGDIAEGYSVSREKKESFPLTVTSAQKNPTAFYLCASSVRRWQGGNEQFFGPGTRLTVL.

The chain carries TRBV7-6 and TRBJ2-3; TRBD2 matches 7 bases. The germline V gene has CDR1 SGHVS and CDR2 FNYEAQ. Trimming took 5 bases from V and 0 from J; bases not matched to a gene: 5. This CDR3 region has 15 residues. The CDR3 region has the DNA TGTGCCAGCAGCCCTCAAGCGGGGAGCACAGATACGCAGTATTTT. Its protein product is CASSPQAGSTDTQYF.

The chain carries TRBV6-6 and TRBJ2-7; D might be TRBD1 or TRBD2, each matching 5 bases. Trimming shortened V by 5 bases and J by 4 bases, and 9 bases separated the two germline ends. CDR3 length equals 12 residues. Germline V gene data show CDR1 as MNHNY and CDR2 as SVGAGI (reference sequence). The CDR3 DNA is TGTGCCAGCAGTGTCTGGGGGTACGAGCAGTACTTC. It translates to CASSVWGYEQYF.

The J gene is TRBJ2-2, the V gene TRBV6-6, with D unclear. The V gene lost 5 bases and the J gene lost 3 bases, with 10 bases spanning the gap. This CDR3 contains 14 residues. Germline V gene data show CDR1 as MNHNY and CDR2 as SVGAGI (reference sequence). As DNA, the CDR3 is TGTGCCAGCAGTGGGCAGCTCGACACCGGGGAGCTGTTTTTT. Translation gives CASSGQLDTGELFF.

This chain connects TRBV12-5 to TRBJ2-3; 10 nucleotides agree with TRBD1. Per germline, CDR1 LGHNT and CDR2 FRNRAP. The CDR3 loop spans 17 amino acids. V dropped 0 bases and J dropped 1; count of bases not matched to a gene: 4. CDR3 region: CASGLVPDRGRTDTQYF. CDR3 sequence (DNA): TGTGCTAGTGGTTTGGTCCCCGACAGGGGGCGCACAGATACGCAGTATTTT.

This clone has a single count. The rearrangement uses TRBV2 and TRBJ2-5; D is possibly TRBD2 (5 bases). The DNA end is a closer match to TRBJ2-7, so the J assignment may be wrong. The CDR3 covers 14 residues. Germline lookup yields CDR1 SNHLY and CDR2 FYNNEI. CDR3 sequence reads: CASSGRRITYEQYF. Written as DNA, the CDR3 is TGTGCCAGCAGTGGCCGGAGGATAACCTACGAGCAGTACTTC.

In its sample, this clone was seen once. The chain has TRBV10-2 and TRBJ1-2; D unclear. The germline CDR1 and CDR2 sequences are WSHSY and SAAADI. CDR3 length: 13 residues. Deletions cut 0 bases from V and 8 bases from J, with 10 bases between. The DNA for the CDR3 is TGCGCCAGCAGTGAGTCGGGCGGAGGAGGCTACACCTTC. Translation: CASSESGGGGYTF.

In its sample, this clone is medium-sized. This rearrangement joins TRBV6-5 to TRBJ1-6; 8 bases line up with TRBD1. The V gene end was trimmed by 2 bases and the J gene end by 8 bases; junction bases not matched to a gene: 5. This CDR3 spans 15 amino acids. The germline V gene encodes CDR1 MNHEY and CDR2 SVGAGI. The CDR3 protein is CASSYGSGGHSPLHF. For the CDR3, the DNA is TGTGCCAGCAGTTACGGATCAGGGGGCCATTCACCCCTCCACTTT.

The chain links TRBV12-5 to TRBJ1-2, with D unclear. The germline gives CDR1 LGHNT, CDR2 FRNRAP. This CDR3 comprises 14 residues. With 5 bases removed from V and 7 bases from J, the gap between germline ends came to 17 bases. The CDR3 region has the DNA TGTGCTAGTGGTCCAACTGGGGAACACTTTGGCTACACCTTC. It specifies CASGPTGEHFGYTF.

The chain carries TRBV4-2 and TRBJ2-2, with 9 bases lining up with TRBD2. The germline V gene encodes CDR1 LGHNA and CDR2 YNFKEQ. The CDR3 has 13 residues. V trimming: 4 bases; J trimming: 6 bases; junction bases outside the gene matches: 0. The CDR3 sequence is CASSRGGAGELFF. DNA of the CDR3: TGTGCCAGCAGCCGCGGGGGGGCCGGGGAGCTGTTTTTT.

The rearrangement joins TRBV18 to TRBJ2-3; TRBD2 aligns across 7 bases. In germline, CDR1 is KGHSH, CDR2 LQKENI. After removal of 4 bases from V and 6 bases from J, the junction contained 7 bases not matched to a gene. The CDR3 length is 14 residues. CDR3 in DNA: TGTGCCAGCTCACTTTTGGCGGGGGATGATACGCAGTATTTT. Amino acid sequence: CASSLLAGDDTQYF.